A selection of T cell receptor beta chains follows, all from one sample in a study of memory CD4+ T cells and cytomegalovirus serostatus. Sequenced by immunoSEQ multiplex PCR; TCRdb stores in-frame clones only, minus some. The table has about 58,000 clones, 82% seen once. Sequences were obtained from memory CD4+ T cells from blood. These receptors were taken from an adult in good health and CMV-seronegative. Some clones in this sample may be carry-over from other donors' samples. Both conserved end residues are part of each CDR3. D genes are given only for firm matches. The size entry is marked missing in some rows and otherwise reads once, few, many or a size class.

D | J | V | size | DNA | CDR3
. | TRBJ2-3 | TRBV5-3 | . | TGTGCCAGAAGCTCGTTGACGAGCACAGATACGCAGTATTTT | CARSSLTSTDTQYF
. | TRBJ1-5 | TRBV6-6 | . | TGTGCCAGCAGTTTCTCCTCCCACCAGCCCCAGCATTTT | CASSFSSHQPQHF
TRBD1 | TRBJ1-6 | TRBV10-1 | few | TGCGCCAGCAGTGGGGGACAGGGCTATTATAATTCACCCCTCCACTTT | CASSGGQGYYNSPLHF
. | TRBJ2-1 | TRBV19 | . | TGTGCCAGTAGTAGACGGGACCCAGGGAATGAGCAGTTCTTC | CASSRRDPGNEQFF
. | TRBJ2-2 | TRBV25-1 | few | TGTGCCAGCAGTGAGCCCGGGACACCTTCGAACACCGGGGAGCTGTTTTTT | CASSEPGTPSNTGELFF
. | TRBJ1-2 | TRBV10-3 | . | TGTGCCACCACCGCCCAGGCGGGCTATGGCTACACCTTC | CATTAQAGYGYTF
TRBD1 | TRBJ1-5 | TRBV7-2 | once | TGTGCCAGCAGCTTCAGAACCGGGACAGGGAATCAGCCCCAGCATTTT | CASSFRTGTGNQPQHF
. | TRBJ2-2 | TRBV18 | . | TGTGCCAGCTCACCAGGGCGGGCGAACACCGGGGAGCTGTTTTTT | CASSPGRANTGELFF
. | TRBJ1-2 | TRBV6-1 | . | TGTGCCAGCAGAGGGGTGGGGGCACGTAACTATGGCTACACCTTC | CASRGVGARNYGYTF
TRBD2 | TRBJ2-7 | TRBV28 | . | TGTGCCAGCAGTTTACTAGCGGGACTGTACTTC | CASSLLAGLYF
TRBD1 | TRBJ1-2 | TRBV2 | . | TGTGCCAGCACAAGACAGGGTACTGATGGCTACACCTTC | CASTRQGTDGYTF
. | TRBJ2-3 | TRBV7-9 | . | TGTGCCAGCAGCTTAAGCGAGAATACGCAGTATTTT | CASSLSENTQYF
. | TRBJ2-7 | TRBV21-1 | few | TGTGCCAGCAGCAAAGAGGGGAGGGGGGAGTACTTC | CASSKEGRGEYF
TRBD1 | TRBJ1-2 | TRBV28 | . | TGTGCCAGCAGGGACATAAGGACAGGACGGGACTACACCTTC | CASRDIRTGRDYTF
. | TRBJ1-1 | TRBV6-5 | . | TGTGCCAGCAGTTACGACAGGAAGAACACTGAAGCTTTCTTT | CASSYDRKNTEAFF
. | TRBJ1-5 | TRBV5-8 | . | TGTGCCAGCAGCAACTTAAGCCCAGGAAGGGAGCAGCCCCAGCATTTT | CASSNLSPGREQPQHF
TRBD1 | TRBJ1-4 | TRBV4-1 | once | TGCGCCAGCAGCCAAGATCGACAGGGGGAAAAACTGTTTTTT | CASSQDRQGEKLFF
TRBD1 | TRBJ2-7 | TRBV6-5 | . | TGTGCCAGCAGTTATAGTCCGGGACAGCTCTACGAGCAGTACTTC | CASSYSPGQLYEQYF
. | TRBJ1-2 | TRBV18 | . | TGTGCCAGCTCACCACAGCCACGATGGGGCTATGGCTACACCTTC | CASSPQPRWGYGYTF
. | TRBJ2-1 | TRBV5-1 | . | TGCGCCAGCAGCTGGAGAGGAGGGGCCTCGGAGAATGAGCAGTTCTTC | CASSWRGGASENEQFF
. | TRBJ2-7 | TRBV29-1 | . | TGCAGCGTTACGGACGGATGGGAGCAGTACTTC | CSVTDGWEQYF
TRBD2 | TRBJ2-3 | TRBV7-9 | . | TGTGCCAGCAGCATAACGACCAGCGGGAGGGGGGATACGCAGTATTTT | CASSITTSGRGDTQYF
TRBD1 | TRBJ2-4 | TRBV2 | few | TGTGCCAGCAGCCCAGACAGGGCTGGGGCCAAAAACATTCAGTACTTC | CASSPDRAGAKNIQYF
. | TRBJ1-1 | TRBV7-2 | . | TGTGCCAGCAGCTTATCTGGAGTTAAGGGACGGATGAACACTGAAGCTTTCTTT | CASSLSGVKGRMNTEAFF
. | TRBJ2-5 | TRBV29-1 | . | TGCAGCGTCAGAAAGCCTGGAGAGACCCAGTACTTC | CSVRKPGETQYF
. | TRBJ1-1 | TRBV6-5 | few | TGTGCCAGCAGTCATGGGACGTGGACTGAAGCTTTCTTT | CASSHGTWTEAFF
. | TRBJ1-2 | TRBV5-1 | . | TGCGCCAGCAGCTTGAGAGGGGGTAGTAACTATGGCTACACCTTC | CASSLRGGSNYGYTF
TRBD1 | TRBJ1-2 | TRBV7-8 | . | TGTGCCAGCAGCTTACAGGGGGCTAGCTATGGCTACACCTTC | CASSLQGASYGYTF
. | TRBJ2-7 | TRBV4-2 | . | TGTGCCAGCAGCCTACTAGCAGGAGAGCAGTACTTC | CASSLLAGEQYF
TRBD2 | TRBJ2-3 | TRBV5-4 | . | TGTGCCAGCGGACTAGCGGGGGGGGTGGGCACAGATACGCAGTATTTT | CASGLAGGVGTDTQYF
TRBD2 | TRBJ2-1 | TRBV30 | . | TGTGCCTGGACTAGCGGGGCCTACAATGAGCAGTTCTTC | CAWTSGAYNEQFF
. | TRBJ1-5 | TRBV30 | . | TGTGCCTGGAGTTTATGGGGCGGCAATCAGCCCCAGCATTTT | CAWSLWGGNQPQHF
. | TRBJ1-5 | TRBV7-8 | . | TGTGCCAGCAGCTCACAACGGGCCGCTCAGCCCCAGCATTTT | CASSSQRAAQPQHF
TRBD1 | TRBJ1-6 | TRBV28 | . | TGTGCCAGCAGTTTCAGCAGGGGGCAATCACCCCTCCACTTT | CASSFSRGQSPLHF
. | TRBJ2-7 | TRBV4-1 | . | TGCGCCAGCAGCCAAGACCTTCGAGGACCGTACGAGCAGTACTTC | CASSQDLRGPYEQYF
TRBD2 | TRBJ2-1 | TRBV10-1 | . | TGCGCCAGCAGGAGCGGGACTAGCGGGAAAAATGAGCAGTTCTTC | CASRSGTSGKNEQFF
TRBD2 | TRBJ2-1 | TRBV19 | . | TGTGCCAGTAGTTGGACTAGCGGGAGTATAGATGAGCAGTTCTTC | CASSWTSGSIDEQFF
. | TRBJ1-1 | TRBV5-1 | . | TGCGCCAGCAGGACTTTGGAACAAAGGAACACTGAAGCTTTCTTT | CASRTLEQRNTEAFF